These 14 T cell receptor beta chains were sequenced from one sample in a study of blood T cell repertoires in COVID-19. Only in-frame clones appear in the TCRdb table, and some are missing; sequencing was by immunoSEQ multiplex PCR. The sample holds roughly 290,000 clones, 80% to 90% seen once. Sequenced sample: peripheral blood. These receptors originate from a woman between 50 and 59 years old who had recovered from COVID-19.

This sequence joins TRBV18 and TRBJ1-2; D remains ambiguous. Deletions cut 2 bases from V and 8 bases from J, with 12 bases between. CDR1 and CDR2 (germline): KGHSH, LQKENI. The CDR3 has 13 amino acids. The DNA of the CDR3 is TGTGCCAGCTCACCAGACCGAGGCCAGGGCTACACCTTC. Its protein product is CASSPDRGQGYTF.

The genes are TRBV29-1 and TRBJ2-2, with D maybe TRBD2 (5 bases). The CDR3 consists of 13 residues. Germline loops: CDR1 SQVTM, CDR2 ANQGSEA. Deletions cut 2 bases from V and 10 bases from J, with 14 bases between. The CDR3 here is CSVETTRPEELFF. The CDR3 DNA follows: TGCAGCGTTGAAACCACTAGGCCGGAGGAGCTGTTTTTT.

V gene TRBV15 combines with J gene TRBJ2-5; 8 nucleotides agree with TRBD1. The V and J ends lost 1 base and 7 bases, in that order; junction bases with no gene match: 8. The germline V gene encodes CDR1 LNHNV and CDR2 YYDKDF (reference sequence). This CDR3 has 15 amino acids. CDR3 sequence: CATSRVQGAYGTQYF. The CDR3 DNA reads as TGTGCCACCAGCAGAGTTCAGGGGGCCTACGGGACCCAGTACTTC.

The CDR3 protein is CASSQDMAGQDYEQYF. The CDR3 DNA sequence: TGCGCCAGCAGCCAAGATATGGCGGGACAGGACTACGAGCAGTACTTC. This sequence joins TRBV4-3 and TRBJ2-7; 8 bases are shared with TRBD1. Germline CDR1 and CDR2: LGHNA and YSLEER. V gave up 0 bases and J gave up 3 bases; unmatched junction bases: 7. CDR3 size: 16 residues.

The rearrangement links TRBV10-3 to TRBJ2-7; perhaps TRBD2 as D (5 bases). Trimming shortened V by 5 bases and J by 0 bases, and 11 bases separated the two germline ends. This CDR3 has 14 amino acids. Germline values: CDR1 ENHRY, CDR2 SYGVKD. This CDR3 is CAISYTGYSYEQYF. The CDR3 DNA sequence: TGTGCCATCAGTTACACGGGGTACTCCTACGAGCAGTACTTC.

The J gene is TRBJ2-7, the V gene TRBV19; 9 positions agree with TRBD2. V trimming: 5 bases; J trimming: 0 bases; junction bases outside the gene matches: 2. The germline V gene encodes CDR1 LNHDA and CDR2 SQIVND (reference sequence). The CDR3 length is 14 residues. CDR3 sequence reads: CASSDSGSSYEQYF. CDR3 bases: TGTGCCAGTAGTGATAGCGGGAGCTCCTACGAGCAGTACTTC.

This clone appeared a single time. CDR3 nucleotide sequence: TGTGCCAGCCGCCCCGGGACAGGGTCGTACGAGCAGTACTTC. It codes for CASRPGTGSYEQYF. The chain couples TRBV27 to TRBJ2-7; the match to TRBD1 covers 9 bases. Germline CDR1 is MNHEY and CDR2 is SMNVEV (reference sequence). The junction had 9 bases not matched to a gene; V was cut back by 8 bases and J by 4 bases. The CDR3 has 14 residues.

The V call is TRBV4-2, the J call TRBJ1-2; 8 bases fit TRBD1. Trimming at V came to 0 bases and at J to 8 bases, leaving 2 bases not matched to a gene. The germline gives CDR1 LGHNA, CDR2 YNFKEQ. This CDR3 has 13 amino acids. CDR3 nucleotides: TGTGCCAGCAGCCAAGAACAGGGGGGAGGCTACACCTTC. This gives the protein CASSQEQGGGYTF.

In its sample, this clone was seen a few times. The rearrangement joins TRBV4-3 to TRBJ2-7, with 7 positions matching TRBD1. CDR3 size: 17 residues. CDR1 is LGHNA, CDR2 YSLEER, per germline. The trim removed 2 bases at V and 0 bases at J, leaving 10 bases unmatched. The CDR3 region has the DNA TGCGCCAGCAGCCAATTGCGGACAGGCCTTTCCTCCTACGAGCAGTACTTC. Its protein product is CASSQLRTGLSSYEQYF.

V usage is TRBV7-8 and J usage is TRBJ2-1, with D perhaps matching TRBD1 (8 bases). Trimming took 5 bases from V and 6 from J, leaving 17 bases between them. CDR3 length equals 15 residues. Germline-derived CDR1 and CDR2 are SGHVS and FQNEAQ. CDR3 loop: CASSNRGGQSNEQFF. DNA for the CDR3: TGTGCCAGCAGCAACAGGGGGGGGCAGTCCAATGAGCAGTTCTTC.

The CDR3 DNA follows: TGTGCCAGCAGTCTATTTACGAGAGATGAAAAACTGTTTTTT. This sequence encodes CASSLFTRDEKLFF. The V and J genes are TRBV7-6 and TRBJ1-4, with unresolved D. In germline, CDR1 is SGHVS, CDR2 FNYEAQ. Trimming pared 6 bases from V and 6 bases from J, leaving 14 bases between. The CDR3 is made up of 14 amino acids.

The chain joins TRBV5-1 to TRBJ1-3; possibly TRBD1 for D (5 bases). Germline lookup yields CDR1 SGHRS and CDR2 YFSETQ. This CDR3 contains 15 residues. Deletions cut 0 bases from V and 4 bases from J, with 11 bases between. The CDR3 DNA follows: TGCGCCAGCAGCTTGGCCCAGGGTGGAGGAAACACCATATATTTT. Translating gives CASSLAQGGGNTIYF.

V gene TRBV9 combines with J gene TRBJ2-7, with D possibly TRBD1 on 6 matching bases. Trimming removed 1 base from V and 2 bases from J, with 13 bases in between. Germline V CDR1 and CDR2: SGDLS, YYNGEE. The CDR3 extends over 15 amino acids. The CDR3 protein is CASSVKGDATYEQYF. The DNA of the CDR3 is TGTGCCAGCAGCGTAAAGGGGGACGCCACCTACGAGCAGTACTTC.

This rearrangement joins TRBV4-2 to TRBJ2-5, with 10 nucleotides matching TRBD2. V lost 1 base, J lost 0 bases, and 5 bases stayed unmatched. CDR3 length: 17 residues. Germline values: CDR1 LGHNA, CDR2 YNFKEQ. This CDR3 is CASSQAASGGYQETQYF. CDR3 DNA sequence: TGTGCCAGCAGCCAAGCCGCTAGCGGGGGTTACCAAGAGACCCAGTACTTC.